Below are 24 T cell receptor beta chains sequenced from a single sample in a study of tumor-infiltrating lymphocytes in oesophageal squamous cell carcinoma. TCRdb called the reads again in MiXCR, with one record for every CDR3 protein. The sample lists about 12,000 distinct CDR3 sequences; about three fifths were seen once. Sequenced input: blood. All receptors derive from a female donor with esophageal squamous cell carcinoma.

Details on this clonotype: In this CDR3 the conserved last residue, phenylalanine or tryptophan, is missing, so a read error is likely. The DNA is left out, because the CDR3 cannot be placed on it with certainty; the CDR3 is given as TCRdb lists it. CDR3 amino acids: CASSFFGDRVPGANVLTFGA. V is TRBV7-8 and J is TRBJ2-6; the DNA was not compared with TRBD1, the D call given in the table. The CDR3 length equals 20 residues, ends included. Germline V gives CDR1 SGHVS, CDR2 FQNEAQ.

The chain joins TRBV12-5 to TRBJ2-3, with D uncertain. Germline V gene sequence: CDR1 LGHNT, CDR2 FRNRAP. This CDR3 is 15 amino acids long. V lost 4 bases, J lost 0 bases, and 11 bases lay in between. The CDR3 is CASGSGGYSTDTQYF. CDR3 bases: TGTGCTAGTGGTTCCGGTGGATATAGCACAGATACGCAGTATTTT.

The chain carries TRBV9 and TRBJ2-2; unclear D gene. Trimming took 1 base from V and 5 from J, leaving 3 bases between them. CDR1 SGDLS and CDR2 YYNGEE come from the germline V gene. This CDR3 comprises 12 residues. The CDR3: CASSVRTGELFF. The CDR3 DNA reads as TGTGCCAGCAGCGTAAGGACCGGGGAGCTGTTTTTT.

The chain uses TRBV28 and TRBJ2-4; the D is unclear. The J call may be wrong; the DNA end is better matched by TRBJ1-2. Germline V gene sequence: CDR1 MDHEN, CDR2 SYDVKM. The CDR3 contains 11 residues. This CDR3 reads CASELNYGYTF. The CDR3 DNA sequence: TGTGCCAGCGAACTGAACTATGGCTACACCTTC.

V usage is TRBV7-3 and J usage is TRBJ2-2; the match to TRBD1 covers 8 bases. CDR3 length: 14 residues. CDR1 SGHTA and CDR2 FQGTGA come from the germline V gene. V lost 3 bases to trimming and J lost 5 bases; unmatched junction nucleotides: 2. CDR3: CASSLDRATGELFF. The CDR3 DNA is TGTGCCAGCAGCTTGGACAGGGCGACCGGGGAGCTGTTTTTT.

The rearrangement links TRBV7-3 to TRBJ1-6, with 8 bases matching TRBD1. Germline V gives CDR1 SGHTA, CDR2 FQGTGA. CDR3 size: 15 residues. With V trimmed by 2 bases and J by 7 bases, 4 bases remained unmatched. CDR3 residues: CASSLGQGPNSPLHF. The CDR3 region has the DNA TGTGCCAGCAGCTTAGGACAGGGACCAAATTCACCCCTCCACTTT.

The chain carries TRBV12-5 and TRBJ2-4; 11 positions agree with TRBD2. The DNA end is a closer match to TRBJ2-1, so the J assignment may be wrong. The CDR3 spans 18 residues. The germline V gene encodes CDR1 LGHNT and CDR2 FRNRAP. The CDR3, as DNA: TGTGCTAGTGGTTTGACAGGGACTAGCGGAGGTTCACCCCATGAGCAGTTCTTC. Its protein is CASGLTGTSGGSPHEQFF.

The genes are TRBV28 and TRBJ2-5, with 9 bases lining up with TRBD1. The J call may be in error: the DNA end matches TRBJ1-2 better. CDR1 is MDHEN and CDR2 is SYDVKM in the germline V gene. CDR3 size: 15 residues. DNA of the CDR3: TGTGCCAGCAGTTCGTACAGGGGGCTAGTGGATGGCTACACCTTC. Protein product: CASSSYRGLVDGYTF.

This clonotype was observed a single time. The rearrangement links TRBV28 to TRBJ2-5; D call uncertain. The DNA end is a closer match to TRBJ1-1, so the J assignment may be wrong. Per the germline V gene, CDR1 is MDHEN and CDR2 is SYDVKM. The CDR3 loop spans 12 amino acids. CDR3 DNA: TGTGCCAGCAGCGCTTTCGCCACTGAAGCTTTCTTT. Translated, it gives CASSAFATEAFF.

This chain links TRBV7-2 with TRBJ2-6; 13 bases line up with TRBD2. The J call could be wrong; TRBJ2-5 is a better fit for the DNA end. CDR1 and CDR2 (germline): SGHTA, FQGNSA. The CDR3 runs 17 residues. The CDR3 protein is CASSLGTSGTLQETQYF. As DNA, the CDR3 is TGTGCCAGCAGCCTTGGGACTAGCGGGACCTTACAAGAGACCCAGTACTTC.

V and J are TRBV27 and TRBJ2-5; 8 positions agree with TRBD1. Germline CDR1 MNHEY, CDR2 SMNVEV (reference sequence). V shed 5 bases and J 2 bases; nucleotides not matched to a gene: 4. The CDR3 runs 14 residues. In nucleotides, the CDR3 is TGTGCCAGCAGTGCACAGGGGGGACAAGAGACCCAGTACTTC. It is translated as CASSAQGGQETQYF.

As to this clonotype: One end of the junction does not line up with germline, which may come from a read error. The rearrangement links TRBV7-6 to TRBJ2-3, with 15 bases fitting TRBD2. The CDR3 consists of 16 residues. In germline, CDR1 is SGHVS, CDR2 FNYEAQ. DNA of the CDR3: TGTGCTAGCAGCTTAGGGACTAGCGGGAGGACAGATACGCAGTATTTT. Protein product: CASSLGTSGRTDTQYF.

V gene TRBV7-8 combines with J gene TRBJ2-3, with 8 nucleotides matching TRBD2. V lost 5 bases and J lost 4; bases outside the gene matches: 17. The CDR3 sequence is 18 residues long. Germline CDR1 is SGHVS and CDR2 is FQNEAQ. For the CDR3, the DNA is TGTGCCAGCAGCCTCCTAGCCCGGGTCGGGAGGGTTGCAGATACGCAGTATTTT. Protein: CASSLLARVGRVADTQYF.

The rearrangement links TRBV11-2 to TRBJ2-4; 10 bases fit TRBD2. The closer fit of TRBJ2-7 to the DNA end suggests the J call may be wrong. The V gene's germline CDR1 is SGHAT and CDR2 FQNNGV. The CDR3 covers 16 residues. As DNA, the CDR3 is TGTGCCAGCAGCTCCAGACTAGCGGGCCTCTCCTACGAGCAGTACTTC. Encoded protein: CASSSRLAGLSYEQYF.

This clonotype occurred many times. The chain has TRBV6-6 and TRBJ1-1; the match to TRBD1 covers 9 bases. The CDR3 sequence is 13 residues long. The trim removed 2 bases at V and 5 bases at J, leaving 0 bases unmatched. Per the germline V gene, CDR1 is MNHNY and CDR2 is SVGAGI (reference sequence). The CDR3 here is CASSYGQGTEAFF. CDR3 in DNA: TGTGCCAGCAGTTACGGACAGGGGACTGAAGCTTTCTTT.

This clonotype was seen just once. The rearrangement uses TRBV6-6 and TRBJ2-3; 8 nucleotides align to TRBD1. The CDR3 is 18 amino acids. The germline V gene encodes CDR1 MNHNY and CDR2 SVGAGI (reference sequence). V gave up 5 bases and J gave up 3 bases; unmatched junction bases: 16. The CDR3 sequence is CASSLKGQSGGTTDTQYF. The CDR3 coding sequence is TGTGCCAGCAGTCTAAAAGGCCAGTCAGGGGGCACAACAGATACGCAGTATTTT.

This chain links TRBV7-2 with TRBJ2-1; maybe TRBD2 (5 bases). The V end was cut by 10 bases, the J end by 3 bases, with 16 bases between. Germline CDR1 is SGHTA and CDR2 is FQGNSA. The CDR3 loop spans 14 amino acids. The CDR3 region has the DNA TGTGCCAACATCGAGCGGACCTTCTACAATGAGCAGTTCTTC. Translating gives CANIERTFYNEQFF. The full variable domain, in which reference TRBV7-2 and TRBJ2-1 provide the parts outside the CDR3, is GAGVSQSPSNKVTEKGKDVELRCDPISGHTALYWYRQSLGQGLEFLIYFQGNSAPDKSGLPSDRFSAERTGGSVSTLTIQRTQQEDSAVYLCANIERTFYNEQFFGPGTRLTVL.

The rearrangement joins TRBV10-3 to TRBJ1-5; D is unresolved. CDR3 length: 15 amino acids. V was pared by 10 bases and J by 0 bases, with 16 bases between. The V gene's germline CDR1 is ENHRY and CDR2 SYGVKD. Written as DNA, the CDR3 is TGTGCCAGCACTCTCTCGGGTGGTAGCAATCAGCCCCAGCATTTT. It yields the protein CASTLSGGSNQPQHF.

The rearrangement uses TRBV11-3 and TRBJ1-2, with 9 nucleotides matching TRBD2. The better agreement between TRBJ2-1 and the DNA end casts doubt on the J call. CDR3 size: 16 residues. Germline CDR1 and CDR2: SGHNT and YENEEA. DNA of the CDR3: TGTGCCAGCAGCTTAAGAGCTAGCGGGATTTTCAATGAGCAGTTCTTC. Its protein product is CASSLRASGIFNEQFF.

V is TRBV7-9 and J is TRBJ1-1; D might be TRBD1 (6 bases). The last part of the DNA fits TRBJ1-6 better; the J call may be wrong. The CDR3 totals 14 residues. From germline, CDR1 is SEHNR and CDR2 FQNEAQ (reference sequence). The CDR3 region is CASSPGAGNSPLHF. As DNA, the CDR3 is TGTGCCAGCAGCCCGGGGGCGGGAAATTCACCCCTCCACTTT.

This chain joins TRBV7-8 and TRBJ2-3; the D gene is possibly TRBD2 (5 bases). The germline V and J ends were trimmed by 1 base and 1 base, with 18 bases remaining between them. CDR1 and CDR2 (germline): SGHVS, FQNEAQ. CDR3 length: 18 residues. This chain's CDR3 is CASSLGSGGTGGTDTQYF. The CDR3 bases are TGTGCCAGCAGCTTAGGTTCGGGCGGCACCGGGGGCACAGATACGCAGTATTTT.

This clonotype came up many times. With a much larger clone just one base away, this may be a read error. The chain recombines TRBV11-2 with TRBJ2-7; 10 bases align to TRBD2. Germline assignment: CDR1 SGHAT and CDR2 FQNNGV. Losses at the gene ends were 5 bases for V and 7 bases for J; bases not matched to a gene: 11. This CDR3 is 15 amino acids long. The CDR3 nucleotides read TGTGCCAGCAGCAAAGGACTAGCGGCCTACAATGAGCAGTACTTC. Protein product: CASSKGLAAYNEQYF.

This clonotype has just a few counts. V and J are TRBV11-3 and TRBJ2-3; tentatively, D is TRBD1 (6 bases). Germline V gives CDR1 SGHNT, CDR2 YENEEA. The CDR3 consists of 15 residues. V was cut by 3 bases and J by 4 bases, with 14 bases left in between. The CDR3 protein is CASSFRRGNADTQYF. CDR3 DNA: TGTGCCAGCAGCTTCAGAAGGGGGAATGCAGATACGCAGTATTTT.

In its sample, this clonotype was seen once. The rearrangement links TRBV12-3 or TRBV12-4 to TRBJ1-1, with D perhaps TRBD1 (6 bases). CDR3 length: 14 residues. V lost 3 bases, J lost 5 bases, and 13 bases lay in between. Here the CDR3 DNA reads TGTGCCAGCAGTTTTTCAGGGGCGGGAACTGAAGCTTTCTTT. It encodes CASSFSGAGTEAFF.